The T cell receptor (beta chain) under discussion was sequenced for a study of cytomegalovirus exposure and HLA in healthy donors. Study information: Around 85 million unique TCR sequences came from HLA-typed donors in an early release. Study-wide results and caveats: TCR association rates varied by HLA locus in a later analysis, with DRB1 highest and HLA-C lowest. Overall, approximately 150 TCR beta chains were annotated as cytomegalovirus-associated.

Comments on this clone: Its antigen is unidentified.

The CDR3 extends over 15 amino acids. Trimming cost V 8 bases and J 3 bases; bases outside gene matches: 10. Germline V CDR1 and CDR2: SGHAT, FQNNGV. 13 Jbeta primers and 60 Vbeta primers were used for the PCR. The table came from immunoSEQ multiplex PCR; TCRdb's copy has only in-frame clones and leaves some out. The sample lists 190,000 or so clones; around 83% were seen once. The chain couples TRBV11-2 to TRBJ2-1, with 7 nucleotides matching TRBD2. This TCR was sampled from a middle-aged man in good health and CMV-seronegative. The sample comprised PBMCs. Here the CDR3 reads CASSSMAGDYNEQFF. The DNA of the CDR3 is TGTGCCAGCTCCTCAATGGCGGGAGACTACAATGAGCAGTTCTTC.